This T cell receptor (beta chain) was captured in a study of blood T cell repertoires in COVID-19. Sequencing was performed with immunoSEQ multiplex PCR; in TCRdb, only in-frame clones are kept and a portion is missing. The sample contains 200,000 or so clones, 86% of which appear only once. This clonotype was obtained from a woman in her forties with acute COVID-19. The sequenced material came from PBMCs or T cells enriched from blood (not recorded which).

CDR3 bases: TGTGCCGGACTCGGACAGGTCTCCTACGAGCAGTACTTC. It translates to CAGLGQVSYEQYF. The V call is TRBV2, the J call TRBJ2-7; 7 bases are shared with TRBD1. Germline V lookup: CDR1 SNHLY, CDR2 FYNNEI. V lost 11 bases to trimming and J lost 0 bases; unmatched junction nucleotides: 7. This CDR3 has 13 residues.